The rows below give T cell receptor beta chains drawn from one sample of a study of T cell responses to AZD1222 COVID-19 vaccine. The method was immunoSEQ multiplex PCR; TCRdb's version includes in-frame clones alone and lacks a portion of them. The data contain 150,000 to 200,000 clones, 88% of them singletons. The sequencing here drew on peripheral blood, taken 28 days after the second AZD1222 dose. All receptors derive from an adult who received the AZD1222 COVID-19 vaccine. Both conserved end residues are part of each CDR3. The D gene is left open where the match is weak. Clone size is stated in some rows and not others, as once, few, many or a class when expanded.

once	.	TRBV3-1/TRBV3-2	TRBJ2-5	TGTGCCAGTAGTTGGGGGCTCCAAGAGACCCAGTACTTC	CASSWGLQETQYF
.	.	TRBV30	TRBJ2-2	TGTGCCTGGAAGAAGGGGCCCGGGGAGCTGTTTTTT	CAWKKGPGELFF
.	.	TRBV6-4	TRBJ1-3	TGTGCCAGCAGTGAACGCCAGGGAAACACCATATATTTT	CASSERQGNTIYF
.	.	TRBV10-1	TRBJ2-7	TGCGCCAGCAGTAGAAATCCTTTGGAGGAGCAGTACTTC	CASSRNPLEEQYF
.	.	TRBV19	TRBJ1-4	TGTGCCAGTAGTATCTCGAGGGAAAGTGAAAAACTGTTTTTT	CASSISRESEKLFF
.	.	TRBV6-1	TRBJ1-2	TGTGCCAGCAGTGAATATGCAACCCAGCTTGGTCGTCCCTATGGCTACACCTTC	CASSEYATQLGRPYGYTF
.	TRBD1	TRBV3-1/TRBV3-2	TRBJ1-4	TGTGCCAGCAGCCAGCGAGGGGGCATTGAAAAACTGTTTTTT	CASSQRGGIEKLFF
.	TRBD2	TRBV5-5	TRBJ2-2	TGTGCCAGCAGCCTCGGGGGGGCGAACACCGGGGAGCTGTTTTTT	CASSLGGANTGELFF
.	TRBD1	TRBV2	TRBJ1-1	TGTGCCAGCAGTTGGACAGGGGGCCGAACTGAAGCTTTCTTT	CASSWTGGRTEAFF
few	TRBD2	TRBV7-9	TRBJ2-1	TGTGCCAGCACTCGGACTAGCGGGGGCCCATCCTACAATGAGCAGTTCTTC	CASTRTSGGPSYNEQFF
.	TRBD2	TRBV9	TRBJ2-2	TGTGCCAGCAGCGCGGGACTAAGAACCGGGGAGCTGTTTTTT	CASSAGLRTGELFF
.	.	TRBV30	TRBJ1-3	TGTGCCTGGAGTGTGGACAACTCTGGAAACACCATATATTTT	CAWSVDNSGNTIYF
.	.	TRBV6-1	TRBJ1-4	TGTGCCAGCAGTGAGACGGGATTTGGAGAAAAACTGTTTTTT	CASSETGFGEKLFF
few	.	TRBV27	TRBJ2-7	TGTGCCAGCAGTTTATTAGGGCAGCCCTACGAGCAGTACTTC	CASSLLGQPYEQYF
.	.	TRBV7-3	TRBJ2-2	TGTGCCAGCAGCTTAGCTAGGAACACCGGGGAGCTGTTTTTT	CASSLARNTGELFF
few	.	TRBV6-2/TRBV6-3	TRBJ1-4	TGTGCCAGCAGTACGGGGGTTGACGGCCCTAATGAAAAACTGTTTTTT	CASSTGVDGPNEKLFF
.	.	TRBV27	TRBJ2-2	TGTGCCAGCACCTCGGGCTTCACCGGGGAGCTGTTTTTT	CASTSGFTGELFF
.	TRBD1	TRBV16	TRBJ2-7	TGTGCCAGCAGCCAATGGAAAAGAGGGACAGGATCTACCTACGAGCAGTACTTC	CASSQWKRGTGSTYEQYF
.	.	TRBV11-3	TRBJ2-7	TGTGCCAGCAGCGACAGGAGGCTGGGCGAGCAGTACTTC	CASSDRRLGEQYF
.	.	TRBV19	TRBJ1-2	TGTGCCAGTACCCTTGGGGACACTACTGAAAACTATGGCTACACCTTC	CASTLGDTTENYGYTF
.	TRBD1	TRBV12-3/TRBV12-4	TRBJ1-2	TGTGCCAGCAGAGCGGGACAGGGTATTCGAAACACCTTC	CASRAGQGIRNTF
.	TRBD2	TRBV18	TRBJ2-3	TGTGCCAGCTCACCCATAGCGGGGGGGCTGGGCACAGATACGCAGTATTTT	CASSPIAGGLGTDTQYF
.	TRBD1	TRBV28	TRBJ1-2	TGTGCCAGCAGTGTTCCGGGACAGGGAATCTATGGCTACACCTTC	CASSVPGQGIYGYTF
.	.	TRBV5-1	TRBJ1-2	TGCGCCAGCAGCCAGGGACGGCTCTATGGCTACACCTTC	CASSQGRLYGYTF
.	.	TRBV20-1	TRBJ2-5	TGCAGTGCTAGGGGCGGGGAGACCCAGTACTTC	CSARGGETQYF
.	.	TRBV30	TRBJ1-1	TGTGCCTGGGGGACGCTGGGGGCTAATGCTGAAGCTTTCTTT	CAWGTLGANAEAFF
.	.	TRBV7-9	TRBJ2-2	TGTGCCAGCAGCTACTTAAATGCCGGGACAACTGCGAACACCGGGGAGCTGTTTTTT	CASSYLNAGTTANTGELFF
.	.	TRBV6-5	TRBJ1-4	TGTGCCAGCAGTTACTCGGGAGGGCGAGAAAAACTGTTTTTT	CASSYSGGREKLFF
.	TRBD1	TRBV6-5	TRBJ1-2	TGTGCCAGCAGTCGGACAGGGCGGGGCTACACCTTC	CASSRTGRGYTF
.	.	TRBV5-4	TRBJ2-3	TGTGCCAGCAGCTACGGACGGGACACAGATACGCAGTATTTT	CASSYGRDTDTQYF
few	.	TRBV5-1	TRBJ2-3	TGCGCCAGCAGCTTGGCCTGGAGAGATACGCAGTATTTT	CASSLAWRDTQYF
.	.	TRBV10-2	TRBJ1-5	TGCGCCAGCAGTGAAGGGTCCCTTCCCTTCAATCAGCCCCAGCATTTT	CASSEGSLPFNQPQHF
.	.	TRBV19	TRBJ1-5	TGTGCCAGTCTACCGGCCCCTAGCAATCAGCCCCAGCATTTT	CASLPAPSNQPQHF
.	.	TRBV6-5	TRBJ1-6	TGTGCCAGCAGTTCGTCGGGTCGGAGAGACTCACCCCTCCACTTT	CASSSSGRRDSPLHF
.	.	TRBV25-1	TRBJ1-1	TGTGCCAGCACAGAAGCGGATGACATTTGGAACACTGAAGCTTTCTTT	CASTEADDIWNTEAFF
.	TRBD1	TRBV6-4	TRBJ1-2	TGTGCCAGCAGCGCCGACAGGGGTTTTTCTGGCTACACCTTC	CASSADRGFSGYTF
once	.	TRBV7-8	TRBJ1-5	TGTGCCAGCAGCTTGGTGGGACTTCGATATAGCAATCAGCCCCAGCATTTT	CASSLVGLRYSNQPQHF
few	.	TRBV9	TRBJ1-2	TGTGCCAGCAGCGTAGATGCTGGGGGGGAGGGGAACTATGGCTACACCTTC	CASSVDAGGEGNYGYTF
.	.	TRBV7-2	TRBJ1-3	TGTGCCAGCAAGGTGGATATTGGAAACACCATATATTTT	CASKVDIGNTIYF
once	.	TRBV19	TRBJ2-1	TGTGCCAGTAGTCCCCGGGGAGGGGGCGGTTTAGGGCAGTTCTTC	CASSPRGGGGLGQFF